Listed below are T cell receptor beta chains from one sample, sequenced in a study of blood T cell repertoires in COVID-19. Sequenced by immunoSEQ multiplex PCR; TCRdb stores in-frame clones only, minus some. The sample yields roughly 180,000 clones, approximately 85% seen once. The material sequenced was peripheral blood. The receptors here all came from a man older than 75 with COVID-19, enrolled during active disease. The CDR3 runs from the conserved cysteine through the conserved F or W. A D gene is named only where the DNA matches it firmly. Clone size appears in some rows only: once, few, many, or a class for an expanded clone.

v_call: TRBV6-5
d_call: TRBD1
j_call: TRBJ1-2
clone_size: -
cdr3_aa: CASSYSQGANYGYTF
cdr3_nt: TGTGCCAGCAGTTACTCCCAGGGGGCTAACTATGGCTACACCTTC

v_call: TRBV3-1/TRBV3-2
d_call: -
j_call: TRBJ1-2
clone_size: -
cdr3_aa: CASSQGRYGYTF
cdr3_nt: TGTGCCAGCAGCCAGGGGAGATATGGCTACACCTTC

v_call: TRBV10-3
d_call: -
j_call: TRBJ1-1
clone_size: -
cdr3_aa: CAISAQAAPEAFF
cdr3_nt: TGTGCCATCAGTGCACAGGCGGCCCCTGAAGCTTTCTTT

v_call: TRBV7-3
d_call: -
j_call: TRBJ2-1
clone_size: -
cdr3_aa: CASSLTRTASYNEQFF
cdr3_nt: TGTGCCAGCAGCTTAACCCGGACTGCCTCCTACAATGAGCAGTTCTTC

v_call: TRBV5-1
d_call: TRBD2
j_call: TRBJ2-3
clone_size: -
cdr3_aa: CASSSAAGPTDTQYF
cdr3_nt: TGCGCCAGCAGCTCAGCAGCGGGGCCCACAGATACGCAGTATTTT

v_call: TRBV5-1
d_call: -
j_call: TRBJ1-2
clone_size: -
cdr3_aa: CASSMTGQFNYGYTF
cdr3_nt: TGCGCCAGCAGCATGACAGGACAGTTTAACTATGGCTACACCTTC

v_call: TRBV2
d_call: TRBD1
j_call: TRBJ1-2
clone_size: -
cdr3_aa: CASSLGQVYGYTF
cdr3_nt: TGTGCCAGCAGCTTGGGACAGGTCTATGGCTACACCTTC

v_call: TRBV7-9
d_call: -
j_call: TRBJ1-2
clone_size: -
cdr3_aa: CASSSLNGGPGVSYTF
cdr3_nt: TGTGCCAGCAGCTCCCTAAACGGGGGGCCGGGGGTTAGCTACACCTTC

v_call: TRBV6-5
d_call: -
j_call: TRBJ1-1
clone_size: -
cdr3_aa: CASDNPGLTEAFF
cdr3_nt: TGTGCCAGCGATAATCCAGGTTTGACTGAAGCTTTCTTT

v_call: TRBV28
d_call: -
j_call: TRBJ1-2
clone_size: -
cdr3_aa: CASSSGYSGYTF
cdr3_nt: TGTGCCAGCAGTTCAGGGTATTCAGGCTACACCTTC

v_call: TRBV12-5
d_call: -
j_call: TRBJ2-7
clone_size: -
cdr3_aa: CASALGQYTYEQYF
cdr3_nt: TGTGCTAGTGCCCTGGGGCAGTACACCTACGAGCAGTACTTC

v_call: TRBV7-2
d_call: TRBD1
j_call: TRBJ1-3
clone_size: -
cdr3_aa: CASSQRQGTGNTIYF
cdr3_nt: TGTGCCAGCAGCCAGCGACAGGGTACGGGAAACACCATATATTTT

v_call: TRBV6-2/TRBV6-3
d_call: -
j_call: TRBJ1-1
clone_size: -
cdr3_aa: CASSYLWDTPVNTEAFF
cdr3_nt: TGTGCCAGCAGTTACTTGTGGGACACCCCGGTGAACACTGAAGCTTTCTTT

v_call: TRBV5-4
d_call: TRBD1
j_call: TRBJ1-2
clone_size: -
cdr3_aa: CASSPTGNYGYTF
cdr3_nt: TGTGCCAGCAGCCCGACAGGGAACTATGGCTACACCTTC

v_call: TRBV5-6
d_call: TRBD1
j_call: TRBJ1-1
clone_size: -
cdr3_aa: CASSLSDRGGTEAFF
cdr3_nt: TGTGCCAGCAGCTTGTCGGACAGGGGGGGCACTGAAGCTTTCTTT

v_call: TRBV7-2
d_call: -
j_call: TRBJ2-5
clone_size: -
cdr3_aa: CASSRGGLETQYF
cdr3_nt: TGTGCCAGCAGCCGAGGTGGGTTAGAGACCCAGTACTTC

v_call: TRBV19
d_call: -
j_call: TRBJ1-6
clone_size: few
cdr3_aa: CASSITGSYNSPLHF
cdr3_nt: TGTGCCAGTAGTATAACGGGGTCCTATAATTCACCCCTCCACTTT

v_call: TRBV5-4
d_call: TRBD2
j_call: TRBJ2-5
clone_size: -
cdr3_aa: CASSLGTSGGQGETQYF
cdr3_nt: TGTGCCAGCAGCTTGGGGACTAGCGGGGGCCAGGGGGAGACCCAGTACTTC

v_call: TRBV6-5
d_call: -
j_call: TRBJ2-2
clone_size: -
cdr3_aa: CASTRTGELFF
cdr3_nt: TGTGCCAGCACCAGGACTGGGGAGCTGTTTTTT

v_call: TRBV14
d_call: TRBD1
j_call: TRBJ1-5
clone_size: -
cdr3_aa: CASSQDRVSNQPQHF
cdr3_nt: TGTGCCAGCAGCCAGGACAGGGTTAGCAATCAGCCCCAGCATTTT

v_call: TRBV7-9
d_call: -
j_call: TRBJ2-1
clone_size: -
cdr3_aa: CASSPNRRGSYNEQFF
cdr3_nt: TGTGCCAGCAGCCCTAACCGGAGAGGCTCCTACAATGAGCAGTTCTTC

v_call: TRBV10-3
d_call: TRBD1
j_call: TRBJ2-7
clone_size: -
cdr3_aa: CAISSRDSYYEQYF
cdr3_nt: TGTGCCATCAGTAGCCGGGACAGTTACTACGAGCAGTACTTC

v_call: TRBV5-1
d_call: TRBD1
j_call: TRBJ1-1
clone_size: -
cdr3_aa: CASSLSIGQGQTEAFF
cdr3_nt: TGCGCCAGCAGCTTGTCAATCGGACAGGGCCAGACTGAAGCTTTCTTT

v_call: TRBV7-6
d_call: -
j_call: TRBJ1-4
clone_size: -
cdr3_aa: CASSGTLQGEKLFF
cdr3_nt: TGTGCCAGCAGTGGGACACTCCAAGGCGAAAAACTGTTTTTT

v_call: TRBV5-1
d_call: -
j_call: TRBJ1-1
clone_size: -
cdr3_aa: CASSLFQGLNTEAFF
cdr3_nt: TGCGCCAGCAGCTTATTTCAGGGGTTGAACACTGAAGCTTTCTTT

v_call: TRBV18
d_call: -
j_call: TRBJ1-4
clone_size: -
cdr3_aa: CASSAETGVNEKLFF
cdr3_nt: TGTGCCAGCTCAGCCGAGACAGGAGTTAATGAAAAACTGTTTTTT

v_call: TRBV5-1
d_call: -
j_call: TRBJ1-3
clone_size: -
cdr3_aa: CASSPTSGTSGNTIYF
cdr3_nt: TGCGCCAGCAGCCCGACCTCCGGGACATCGGGAAACACCATATATTTT

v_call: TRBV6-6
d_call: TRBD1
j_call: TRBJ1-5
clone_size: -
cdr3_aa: CASSRGQYSNQPQHF
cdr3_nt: TGTGCCAGCAGCCGGGGACAGTATAGCAATCAGCCCCAGCATTTT

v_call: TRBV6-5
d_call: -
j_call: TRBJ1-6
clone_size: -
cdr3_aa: CASSYRVRGNSPLHF
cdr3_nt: TGTGCCAGCAGTTACCGCGTGCGGGGCAATTCACCCCTCCACTTT

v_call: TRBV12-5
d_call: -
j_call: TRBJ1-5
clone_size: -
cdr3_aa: CASGLGGSNQPQHF
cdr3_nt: TGTGCTAGTGGTTTAGGAGGGAGCAATCAGCCCCAGCATTTT

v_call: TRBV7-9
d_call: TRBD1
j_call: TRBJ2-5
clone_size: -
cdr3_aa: CASSLRLGGAETQYF
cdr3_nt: TGTGCCAGCAGCTTACGTTTAGGGGGCGCAGAGACCCAGTACTTC

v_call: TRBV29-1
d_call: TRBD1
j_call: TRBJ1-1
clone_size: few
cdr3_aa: CSVAEEGASEAFF
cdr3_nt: TGCAGCGTCGCCGAGGAGGGGGCTAGTGAAGCTTTCTTT

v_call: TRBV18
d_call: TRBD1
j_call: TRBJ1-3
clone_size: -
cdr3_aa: CASSPETGAGNTIYF
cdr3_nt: TGCGCCAGCTCACCAGAAACAGGGGCTGGAAACACCATATATTTT

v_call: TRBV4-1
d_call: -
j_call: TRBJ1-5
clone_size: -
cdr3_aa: CARRPRGGAINQPQHF
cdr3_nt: TGCGCCCGCCGCCCCCGGGGGGGGGCTATCAATCAGCCCCAGCATTTT

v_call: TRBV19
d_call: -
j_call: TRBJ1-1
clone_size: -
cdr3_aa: CASSTMTPWSDTEAFF
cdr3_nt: TGTGCCAGTAGTACCATGACTCCCTGGTCGGACACTGAAGCTTTCTTT

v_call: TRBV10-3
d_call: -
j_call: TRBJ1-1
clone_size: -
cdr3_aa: CAIRFSEMNTEAFF
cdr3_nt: TGTGCCATCAGATTCTCTGAGATGAACACTGAAGCTTTCTTT

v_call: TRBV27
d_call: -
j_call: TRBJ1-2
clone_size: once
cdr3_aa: CASRKQGPYGYTF
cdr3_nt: TGTGCCAGCAGGAAACAGGGCCCCTATGGCTACACCTTC

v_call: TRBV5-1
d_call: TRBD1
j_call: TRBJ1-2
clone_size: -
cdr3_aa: CASSPGQENNYGYTF
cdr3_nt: TGCGCCAGCAGTCCCGGACAGGAGAACAACTATGGCTACACCTTC

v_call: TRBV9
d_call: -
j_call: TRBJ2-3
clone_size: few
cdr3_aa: CASSTSGGAVDTQYF
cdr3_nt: TGTGCCAGCAGCACCTCTGGGGGGGCGGTAGATACGCAGTATTTT

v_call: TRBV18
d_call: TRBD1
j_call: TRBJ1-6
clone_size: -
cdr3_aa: CASSPPTGARSDSPLHF
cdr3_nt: TGTGCCAGCTCACCACCGACAGGGGCGAGGTCGGATTCACCCCTCCACTTT

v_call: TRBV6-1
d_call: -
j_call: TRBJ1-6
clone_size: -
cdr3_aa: CASSEGQGNSPLHF
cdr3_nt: TGTGCCAGCAGTGAGGGTCAGGGCAACTCACCCCTCCACTTT

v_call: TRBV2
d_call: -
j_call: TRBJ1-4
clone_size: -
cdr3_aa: CASSPVNEKLFF
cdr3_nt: TGTGCCAGCAGTCCAGTTAATGAAAAACTGTTTTTT

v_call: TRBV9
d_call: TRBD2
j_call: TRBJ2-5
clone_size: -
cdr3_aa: CASSVGAVRGDQETQYF
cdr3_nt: TGTGCCAGCAGCGTAGGAGCGGTGCGGGGGGACCAAGAGACCCAGTACTTC

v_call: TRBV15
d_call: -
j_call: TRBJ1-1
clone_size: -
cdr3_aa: CATSRGTVGRATEAFF
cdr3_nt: TGTGCCACCAGCCGCGGGACGGTCGGAAGGGCCACTGAAGCTTTCTTT

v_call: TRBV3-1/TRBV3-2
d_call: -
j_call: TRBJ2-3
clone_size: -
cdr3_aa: CASSQRGESTDTQYF
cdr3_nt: TGTGCCAGCAGCCAACGCGGGGAAAGCACAGATACGCAGTATTTT

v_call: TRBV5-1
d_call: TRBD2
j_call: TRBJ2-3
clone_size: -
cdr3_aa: CASSSGGGFSTDTQYF
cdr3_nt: TGCGCCAGCAGCTCGGGAGGGGGGTTTAGCACAGATACGCAGTATTTT

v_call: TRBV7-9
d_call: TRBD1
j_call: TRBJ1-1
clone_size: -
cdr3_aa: CASSQTGAREAFF
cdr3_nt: TGTGCCAGCAGCCAGACAGGGGCCCGGGAGGCTTTCTTT